This T cell receptor beta chain is drawn from a study of T-cell memory formation after mild COVID-19. Findings and limits, study-wide: Contracting CD8+ clones were enriched in EMRA, CD4+ mainly in CM and EM.

Barcoded TCR alpha and TCR beta cDNA libraries with UMIs came from 5'RACE using constant-segment primers. One entry per CDR3 protein, called by TCRdb with MiXCR from the 5' RACE reads. Of about 55,000 distinct CDR3 sequences listed, around a tenth were seen once; the top ten hold approximately 1.2%. This clonotype was observed a handful of times. The antigen remains undetermined. This CDR3 is 15 amino acids long. Germline V gene lookup returns CDR1 SGHRS and CDR2 YFSETQ. The germline V and J ends were trimmed by 4 bases and 7 bases, with 20 bases remaining between them. The origin of this receptor is a man between 18 and 35 years old who had mild COVID-19 (a few samples of this study predate the infection). Cell type and time point are not known. The chain carries TRBV5-1 and TRBJ1-2; TRBD1 might be the D (6 bases). The sample comprised PBMCs or a T cell subset sorted from them (not recorded which). The CDR3 loop is CASSPSNRAESGYTF. The CDR3 nucleotides are TGCGCCAGCAGCCCCTCCAACAGGGCAGAAAGTGGCTACACCTTC.